The 13 T cell receptor beta chains given below trace back to one sample, sequenced in a study of blood T cell repertoires in COVID-19. Using immunoSEQ multiplex PCR, the repertoire was profiled, and TCRdb retains in-frame clones only, with some absent. The table shows hundreds of thousands of clones, with roughly 89% occurring only once. The sample taken for sequencing was peripheral blood. The receptors were gathered from a woman in her 30s with active or convalescent COVID-19.

The chain uses TRBV2 and TRBJ2-7; 7 nucleotides align to TRBD2. V shed 2 bases, J shed 2 bases, and the junction held 12 bases outside the gene matches. Germline values: CDR1 SNHLY, CDR2 FYNNEI. The CDR3 sequence is 17 residues long. The CDR3 sequence: CASSERPPGGGPYEQYF. The CDR3 nucleotides are TGTGCCAGCAGTGAAAGACCACCGGGGGGAGGACCCTACGAGCAGTACTTC.

The gene calls are TRBV7-9 and TRBJ1-6; D uncertain. Trimming cost V 5 bases and J 7 bases, with 9 bases left between them. This CDR3 has 13 residues. The germline gives CDR1 SEHNR, CDR2 FQNEAQ (reference sequence). CDR3 sequence reads: CASSPEGNSPLHF. DNA for the CDR3: TGTGCCAGCAGCCCGGAGGGAAATTCACCCCTCCACTTT.

J is TRBJ2-3 and V is TRBV29-1; 13 bases fit TRBD2. V was pared by 3 bases and J by 0 bases, with 6 bases of the junction left unmatched. CDR3 length equals 17 residues. Germline V gene sequence: CDR1 SQVTM, CDR2 ANQGSEA. In DNA form, the CDR3 reads TGCAGCGTTGATGGACTAGCGGGAGTGGCAAGCACAGATACGCAGTATTTT. It is translated as CSVDGLAGVASTDTQYF.

The V and J genes are TRBV24-1 and TRBJ2-3, with 9 bases that match TRBD2. Looked up from germline, CDR1 is KGHDR and CDR2 is SFDVKD. CDR3 length equals 16 residues. The V gene end was trimmed by 4 bases and the J gene end by 0 bases; junction bases not matched to a gene: 4. As DNA, the CDR3 is TGTGCCACCAGTGAAGGACTAGCGACTAGCACAGATACGCAGTATTTT. Residues: CATSEGLATSTDTQYF.

The chain uses TRBV29-1 and TRBJ2-1; 8 positions agree with TRBD1. The CDR3 runs to 13 residues. J lost 1 base, V lost 7 bases, and 3 bases had no gene match. Per the germline V gene, CDR1 is SQVTM and CDR2 is ANQGSEA. The CDR3 nucleotides are TGCAGCGGCCGGGACAGGTCCTACAATGAGCAGTTCTTC. It yields the protein CSGRDRSYNEQFF.

The rearrangement links TRBV13 to TRBJ1-1; D remains ambiguous. Germline CDR1 and CDR2: PRHDT and FYEKMQ (reference sequence). The V end was cut by 3 bases, the J end by 4 bases, with 12 bases between. The CDR3 has 14 residues. CDR3 in amino acids: CASSLWRAGTEAFF. In DNA form, the CDR3 reads TGTGCCAGCAGCTTGTGGCGAGCGGGCACTGAAGCTTTCTTT. The variable domain in full, with the rest retrieved from reference TRBV13 and TRBJ1-1, is AAGVIQSPRHLIKEKRETATLKCYPIPRHDTVYWYQQGPGQDPQFLISFYEKMQSDKGSIPDRFSAQQFSDYHSELNMSSLELGDSALYFCASSLWRAGTEAFFGQGTRLTVV.

J is TRBJ2-2 and V is TRBV27; 11 nucleotides agree with TRBD2. The V and J ends lost 4 bases and 2 bases, in that order; junction bases with no gene match: 6. The germline V gene encodes CDR1 MNHEY and CDR2 SMNVEV (reference sequence). The CDR3 has 17 residues. The CDR3 nucleotides read TGTGCCAGCAGTTACTCTAGCGGGGGGTTAAACACCGGGGAGCTGTTTTTT. The encoded protein is CASSYSSGGLNTGELFF.

V gene TRBV7-9 combines with J gene TRBJ2-5; 8 nucleotides agree with TRBD2. The V gene's germline CDR1 is SEHNR and CDR2 FQNEAQ (reference sequence). Trimming removed 3 bases from V and 5 bases from J; junction bases left unmatched: 5. This CDR3 has 14 residues. CDR3 protein: CASSFAGGFETQYF. The CDR3 nucleotides are TGTGCCAGCAGCTTCGCGGGGGGTTTTGAGACCCAGTACTTC. Full variable domain (outside the CDR3, taken from reference TRBV7-9 and TRBJ2-5): DTGVSQNPRHKITKRGQNVTFRCDPISEHNRLYWYRQTLGQGPEFLTYFQNEAQLEKSRLLSDRFSAERPKGSFSTLEIQRTEQGDSAMYLCASSFAGGFETQYFGPGTRLLVL.

The rearrangement joins TRBV9 to TRBJ2-5, with D hard to call. The CDR3 length is 13 residues. Germline V gene lookup returns CDR1 SGDLS and CDR2 YYNGEE. Trimming took 1 base from V and 0 from J, leaving 4 bases between them. CDR3: CASSVTDQETQYF. Written as DNA, the CDR3 is TGTGCCAGCAGCGTAACGGACCAAGAGACCCAGTACTTC.

The chain couples TRBV27 to TRBJ2-2, with 10 bases matching TRBD2. The CDR3 extends over 16 amino acids. Per the germline V gene, CDR1 is MNHEY and CDR2 is SMNVEV (reference sequence). Trimming took 8 bases from V and 4 from J; bases not matched to a gene: 10. CDR3 amino acids: CASLGGLAGVTGELFF. CDR3 in DNA: TGTGCCAGCCTTGGAGGGCTAGCGGGAGTCACCGGGGAGCTGTTTTTT.

This chain connects TRBV12-3 or TRBV12-4 to TRBJ1-2; the D is unclear. The ends were cut back, 7 bases at V and 5 bases at J, with 14 bases in the middle. This CDR3 comprises 13 residues. The CDR3 region has the DNA TGTGCCAGCACAGGCAGCACCCCTTATGGCTACACCTTC. Protein: CASTGSTPYGYTF.

The DNA for the CDR3 is TGTGCCAGCAGCTTACAAACAGAGACCCAGTACTTC. Amino acid sequence: CASSLQTETQYF. The chain combines TRBV5-6 with TRBJ2-5; D is undetermined. Germline assignment: CDR1 SGHDT and CDR2 YYEEEE. Trimming removed 2 bases from V and 4 bases from J, with 6 bases in between. CDR3 length: 12 residues.

The chain joins TRBV27 to TRBJ2-1, with D unclear. Trimming took 3 bases from V and 0 from J, leaving 6 bases between them. Germline CDR1 and CDR2: MNHEY and SMNVEV (reference sequence). This CDR3 has 14 amino acids. The CDR3 reads CASSLGSSYNEQFF. CDR3 nucleotide sequence: TGTGCCAGCAGTTTGGGCAGCTCCTACAATGAGCAGTTCTTC.